This T cell receptor (beta chain) comes out of a study of OX40 agonist ivuxolimab in advanced cancers. Study findings and constraints: Those patients achieving a partial response at 0.1-3.0 mg/kg showed among the lowest clonal expansion.

Libraries were prepared by immunoSEQ multiplex PCR; TCRdb keeps only in-frame clonotypes and omits some of them. The profile shows 60,000 or so clones, 88% of them singletons. Comments on this clone: Its target is unknown.

Germline V gene sequence: CDR1 LNHDA, CDR2 SQIVND (reference sequence). The CDR3 consists of 15 residues. The V and J ends lost 4 bases and 3 bases, in that order; junction bases with no gene match: 8. V gene TRBV19 combines with J gene TRBJ1-1; 7 bases line up with TRBD1. The source was CD4+ or CD8+ T cells sorted from blood, collected in a trial of the OX40 agonist ivuxolimab. The sequence was collected from an adult with an advanced solid tumor such as melanoma, head and neck, liver or kidney cancer. The CDR3 protein is CASSRTRQGHTEAFF. The DNA of the CDR3 is TGTGCCAGTAGTAGGACAAGACAGGGACACACTGAAGCTTTCTTT.